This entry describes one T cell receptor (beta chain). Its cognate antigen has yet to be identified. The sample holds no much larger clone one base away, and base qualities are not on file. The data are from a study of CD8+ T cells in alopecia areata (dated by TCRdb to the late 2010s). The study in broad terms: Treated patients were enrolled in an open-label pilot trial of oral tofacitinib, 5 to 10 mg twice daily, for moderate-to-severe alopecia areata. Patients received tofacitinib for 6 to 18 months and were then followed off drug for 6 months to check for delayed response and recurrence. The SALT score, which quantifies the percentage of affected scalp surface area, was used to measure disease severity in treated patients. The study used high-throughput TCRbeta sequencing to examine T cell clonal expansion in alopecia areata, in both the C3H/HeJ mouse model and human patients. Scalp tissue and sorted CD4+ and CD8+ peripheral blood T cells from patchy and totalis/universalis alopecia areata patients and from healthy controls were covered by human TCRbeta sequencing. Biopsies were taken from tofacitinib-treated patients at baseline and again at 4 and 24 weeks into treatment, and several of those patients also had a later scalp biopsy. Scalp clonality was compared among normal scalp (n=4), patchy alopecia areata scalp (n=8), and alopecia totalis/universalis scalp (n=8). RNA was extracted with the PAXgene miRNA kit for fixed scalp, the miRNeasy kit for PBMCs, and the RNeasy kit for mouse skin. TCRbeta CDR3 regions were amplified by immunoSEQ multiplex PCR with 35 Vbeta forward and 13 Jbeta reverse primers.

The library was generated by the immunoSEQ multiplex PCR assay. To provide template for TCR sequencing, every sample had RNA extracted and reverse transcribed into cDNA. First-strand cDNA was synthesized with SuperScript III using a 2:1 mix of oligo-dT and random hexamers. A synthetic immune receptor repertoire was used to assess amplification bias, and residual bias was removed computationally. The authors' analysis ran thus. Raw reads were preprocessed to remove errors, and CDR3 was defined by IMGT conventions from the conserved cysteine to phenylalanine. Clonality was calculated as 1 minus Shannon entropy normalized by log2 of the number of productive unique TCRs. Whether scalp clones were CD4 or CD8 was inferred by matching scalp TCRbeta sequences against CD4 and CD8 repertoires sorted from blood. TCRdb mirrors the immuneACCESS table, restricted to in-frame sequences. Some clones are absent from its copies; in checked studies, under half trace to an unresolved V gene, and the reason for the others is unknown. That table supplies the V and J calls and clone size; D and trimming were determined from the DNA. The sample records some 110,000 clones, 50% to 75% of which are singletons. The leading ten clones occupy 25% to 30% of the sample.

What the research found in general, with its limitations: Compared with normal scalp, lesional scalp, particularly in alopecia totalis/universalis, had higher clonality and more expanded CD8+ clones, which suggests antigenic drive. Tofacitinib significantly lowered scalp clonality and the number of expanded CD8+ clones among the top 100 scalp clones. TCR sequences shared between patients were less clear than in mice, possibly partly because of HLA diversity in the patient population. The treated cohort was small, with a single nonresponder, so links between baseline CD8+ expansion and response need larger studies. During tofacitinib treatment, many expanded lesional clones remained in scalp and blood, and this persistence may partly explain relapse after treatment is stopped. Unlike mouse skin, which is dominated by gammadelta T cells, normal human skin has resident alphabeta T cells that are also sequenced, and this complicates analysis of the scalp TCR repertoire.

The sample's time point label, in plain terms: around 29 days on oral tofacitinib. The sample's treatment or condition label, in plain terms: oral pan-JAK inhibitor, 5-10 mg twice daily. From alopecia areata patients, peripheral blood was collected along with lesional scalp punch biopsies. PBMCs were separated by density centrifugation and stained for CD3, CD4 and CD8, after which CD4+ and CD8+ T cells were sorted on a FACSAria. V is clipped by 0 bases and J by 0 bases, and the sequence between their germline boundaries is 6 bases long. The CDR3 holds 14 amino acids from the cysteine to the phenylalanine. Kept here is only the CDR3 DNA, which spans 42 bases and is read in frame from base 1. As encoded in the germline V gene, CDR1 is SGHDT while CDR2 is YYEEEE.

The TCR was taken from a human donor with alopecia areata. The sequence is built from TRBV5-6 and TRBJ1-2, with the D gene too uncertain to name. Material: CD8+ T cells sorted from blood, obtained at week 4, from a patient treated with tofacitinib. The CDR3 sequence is CASSLEGANYGYTF. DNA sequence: TGTGCCAGCAGCTTGGAGGGAGCTAACTATGGCTACACCTTC.